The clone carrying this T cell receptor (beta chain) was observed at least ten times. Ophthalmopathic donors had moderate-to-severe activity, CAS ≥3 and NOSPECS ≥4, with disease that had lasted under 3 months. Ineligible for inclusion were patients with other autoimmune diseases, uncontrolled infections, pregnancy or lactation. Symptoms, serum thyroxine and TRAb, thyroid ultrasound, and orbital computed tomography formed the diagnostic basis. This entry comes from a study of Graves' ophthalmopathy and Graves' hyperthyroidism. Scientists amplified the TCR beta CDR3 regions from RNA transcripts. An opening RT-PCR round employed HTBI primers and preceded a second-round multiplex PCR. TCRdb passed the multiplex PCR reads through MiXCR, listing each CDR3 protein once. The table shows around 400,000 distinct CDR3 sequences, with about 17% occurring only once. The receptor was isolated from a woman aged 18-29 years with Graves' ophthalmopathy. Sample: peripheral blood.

The CDR3 protein is CASSSGTGVNTGELFF. Written as DNA, the CDR3 is TGTGCCAGCAGCTCCGGGACAGGGGTTAACACCGGGGAGCTGTTTTTT. The chain employs TRBV6-1 and TRBJ2-2; 10 bases match TRBD1. Looked up from germline, CDR1 is MNHNS and CDR2 is SASEGT. The V and J ends lost 6 bases and 2 bases, in that order; junction bases with no gene match: 6. This CDR3 has 16 amino acids.